The clone carrying this TCR beta chain was recorded at least ten times. V lost 6 bases to trimming and J lost 0 bases, with 17 bases between them. This CDR3 is 17 amino acids long. From germline, CDR1 is ENHRY and CDR2 SYGVKD. The data originate from a study of neurological immune-mediated disorders. TCRdb used MiXCR to reprocess the 5' RACE reads, holding one entry per CDR3 protein. The sample has about 50,000 distinct CDR3 sequences; roughly 17% are singletons. Source material was 2 million unsorted PBMCs, stored at -80 °C in RNAlater. The chain is built from TRBV10-3 and TRBJ2-2, with D unclear. Specimen: PBMCs. The TCR sequence derives from a man aged 60 to 75 in good health. The CDR3 DNA reads TGTGCCATCAGCCCTCGTTACAGCGCCACGAACACCGGGGAGCTGTTTTTT. This sequence encodes CAISPRYSATNTGELFF.